This T cell receptor (beta chain) was identified during a study of graft-versus-host responses after intestinal transplantation listed by TCRdb under 2021. In terms of the full investigation: The transplants that recipients received were multivisceral, liver-intestinal, or isolated intestinal. All recipients received anti-thymocyte globulin induction followed by maintenance tacrolimus and steroids for roughly 3 years. After intestinal transplantation, graft-versus-host and host-versus-graft alloreactive T cell clones were followed in the graft, circulation and bone marrow using bulk TCR-beta CDR3 sequencing. Alloreactive clones were identified by sequencing pre-transplant mixed lymphocyte reaction products and comparing them with unstimulated pre-transplant donor and recipient T cells. A cohort of approximately 24 intestinal transplant recipients, including one retransplant, was enrolled, and a few patients lacking pretransplant specimens were excluded. Donor T cell macrochimerism was defined as a peak of at least 4% donor T cells among recipient peripheral blood mononuclear cells. Samples from three later patients were sequenced in-house on an Illumina MiSeq with MiXCR processing rather than by the commercial service. Broad study findings and their caveats: GvH clones were detected in recipient bone marrow, and some appeared earlier in ileal mucosa or blood, consistent with an intestinal mucosal origin. High GvH to HvG T cell clonal ratios were observed in the allografts of patients with donor T cell macrochimerism. Early after transplant, peak levels of circulating GvH clones were found to be associated with declines in HvG clones. The relatively low number and heterogeneity of intestinal transplant patients limited the conclusions.

The germline V gene specifies SGHTA as CDR1 and FQGNSA as CDR2. The CDR3 measures 11 amino acids from cysteine to phenylalanine. The read is trimmed to its CDR3 DNA, 33 bases read in frame from base 1. V is reduced by 2 bases and J by 2 bases, leaving a spacing of 1 base between them. The intended sense of this specimen's time point label: cells obtained before transplantation from donor or recipient. CD3+CD4+ and CD3+CD8+ populations were FACS-sorted from unstimulated pre-transplant donor and recipient cells taken from spleen or lymph nodes. Receptors were amplified or captured by the immunoSEQ multiplex PCR assay. For most patients, genomic DNA was isolated using the Qiagen DNeasy Blood and Tissue Kit and was shipped frozen to Adaptive Biotechnologies for TCR sequencing. High-throughput TCR-beta CDR3 sequencing of genomic DNA from most patients was performed by Adaptive Biotechnologies. The original pipeline was this. TCR sequencing data were retrieved from Adaptive's ImmunoSEQ software for some 17 patients, whereas a few other patients were processed with MiXCR and VDJtools. To correct CD4 versus CD8 sorting errors, sequences present in both subsets at a frequency ratio below 5:1 were removed. CDR3 nucleotide sequences shared between donor and recipient were removed because the origin of such sequences could not be assigned. To count as alloreactive, a clone needed at least 2-fold expansion over unstimulated cells and a minimum CFSE-low frequency of 0.002% (template counts) or 0.001% (read counts). Clones detected in sequenced pre-transplant spleen, lymph node, or MLR CFSE-low populations of the donor or recipient were defined as mappable. Cumulative frequency of alloreactive clones was calculated as a percentage of all sequences weighted by copy number. TCRdb took this table from immuneACCESS and kept in-frame rearrangements with V and J called. Such tables lack part of the clones; where checked against another copy, unresolved V genes explain under half of the gap, and the rest is unexplained. V and J calls and clone size come straight from that table; D and trimming were deduced from the DNA. The sample has about 36,000 clones on record, approximately 95% of them singletons. The top ten hold around 0.2% of the sample.

Concerning this clone itself: The clone's antigen remains unknown. Per-nucleotide qualities are absent, and no much larger clonotype sits a single base away.

Recombination connected TRBV7-2 to TRBJ2-7, with the D gene not clear enough to name. Here the sequenced sample was unstimulated CD4+ T cells sorted from spleen or lymph node cells, taken before transplant. The sequence came from a human donor who was the organ donor for an intestinal transplant. The CDR3 here reads CASSLTYEQYF. In nucleotide form, the sequence is TGTGCCAGCAGCTTAACCTACGAGCAGTACTTC.